Listed here are 14 T cell receptor beta chains from one sample, sequenced in a study of control samples from healthy donors and cancer patients. Using immunoSEQ multiplex PCR, the repertoire was profiled, and TCRdb retains in-frame clones only, with some absent. The sample contains some 120,000 clones, about 93% of which appear only once. Sequences were obtained from blood. These TCRs come from a young man in good health.

The chain is built from TRBV29-1 and TRBJ1-2; the D is unclear. V was trimmed by 6 bases and J by 0 bases, leaving 5 bases between them. CDR3 length: 11 residues. The germline V gene has CDR1 SQVTM and CDR2 ANQGSEA. This CDR3 is CSVLANYGYTF. The CDR3 DNA follows: TGCAGCGTCCTAGCTAACTATGGCTACACCTTC. Based on the CDR3 plus reference TRBV29-1 and TRBJ1-2, the full variable domain is SAVISQKPSRDICQRGTSLTIQCQVDSQVTMMFWYRQQPGQSLTLIATANQGSEATYESGFVIDKFPISRPNLTFSTLTVSNMSPEDSSIYLCSVLANYGYTFGSGTRLTVV.

The chain combines TRBV10-1 with TRBJ1-1, with TRBD1 as a possible D gene (5 bases). This CDR3 has 15 residues. Trimming stripped 5 bases from V and 1 base from J, with 14 bases between. In germline, CDR1 is WNHNN, CDR2 SYGVQD (reference sequence). The CDR3 bases are TGCGCCAGCAGTCCGGACAAGATAAGGAACACTGAAGCTTTCTTT. It codes for CASSPDKIRNTEAFF.

The chain carries TRBV11-2 and TRBJ1-4; no firm D call. Germline loops: CDR1 SGHAT, CDR2 FQNNGV. The CDR3 is 13 amino acids. V gave up 5 bases and J gave up 7 bases, with 11 bases separating them. In nucleotides, the CDR3 is TGTGCCAGCAGCGGAGGGAGTGGTGAAAAACTGTTTTTT. It translates to CASSGGSGEKLFF.

V gene TRBV12-5 combines with J gene TRBJ1-6; D not certain. The V end lost 7 bases, the J end lost 9 bases, and 13 bases lay between the germline ends. The CDR3 is made up of 13 amino acids. The V gene's germline CDR1 is LGHNT and CDR2 FRNRAP. CDR3 in DNA: TGTGCTAGTGCAATCAGTGGGGTTTCACCCCTCCACTTT. The encoded protein is CASAISGVSPLHF.

The sample holds one count of this clone. The rearrangement joins TRBV7-2 to TRBJ2-3; unclear D gene. This CDR3 spans 15 amino acids. V was trimmed by 4 bases and J by 4 bases, leaving 15 bases between them. Looked up from germline, CDR1 is SGHTA and CDR2 is FQGNSA. In DNA, the CDR3 is TGTGCCAGCAGCTCCCCTCGCCTAGGCCCAGATACGCAGTATTTT. Protein: CASSSPRLGPDTQYF.

The rearrangement links TRBV24-1 to TRBJ2-3, with D possibly TRBD2 on 6 matching bases. This CDR3 contains 15 residues. The germline V gene encodes CDR1 KGHDR and CDR2 SFDVKD. With 9 bases removed from V and 0 bases from J, the gap between germline ends came to 15 bases. The CDR3 loop reads CATGRGRGSTDTQYF. CDR3 sequence (DNA): TGTGCCACCGGGCGGGGAAGGGGAAGCACAGATACGCAGTATTTT.

This chain connects TRBV30 to TRBJ2-1; TRBD2 agrees at 14 bases. In germline, CDR1 is GTSNPN, CDR2 SVGIG (reference sequence). The CDR3 has 17 residues. The J segment lost 8 bases and the V segment lost 4 bases, leaving 13 bases of the junction unmatched. This chain's CDR3 is CAWTRGHGTSGGDEQFF. As DNA, the CDR3 is TGTGCCTGGACGCGGGGACACGGGACTAGCGGGGGAGATGAGCAGTTCTTC. Complete variable domain (other parts from reference TRBV30 and TRBJ2-1): SQTIHQWPATLVQPVGSPLSLECTVEGTSNPNLYWYRQAAGRGLQLLFYSVGIGQISSEVPQNLSASRPQDRQFILSSKKLLLSDSGFYLCAWTRGHGTSGGDEQFFGPGTRLTVL.

The V call is TRBV12-3 or TRBV12-4, the J call TRBJ1-5, with D maybe TRBD1 (5 bases). This CDR3 region has 13 residues. The V gene lost 3 bases and the J gene lost 5 bases, with 8 bases spanning the gap. CDR3 coding DNA: TGTGCCAGCAGTTTCGAGGGGTATCAGCCCCAGCATTTT. This gives the protein CASSFEGYQPQHF.

The rearrangement joins TRBV6-5 to TRBJ1-3; D is perhaps TRBD1 (5 bases). The germline V gene encodes CDR1 MNHEY and CDR2 SVGAGI. V lost 9 bases, J lost 0 bases, and 12 bases lay in between. CDR3 length: 14 amino acids. The CDR3: CASASGSSGNTIYF. The DNA for the CDR3 is TGTGCCAGTGCCTCAGGGTCCTCTGGAAACACCATATATTTT.

This chain connects TRBV12-3 or TRBV12-4 to TRBJ1-6; 8 bases fit TRBD1. This CDR3 spans 13 amino acids. The V segment lost 4 bases and the J segment 11 bases; nucleotides outside the gene matches: 4. DNA for the CDR3: TGTGCCAGCAGTTCTGCACAGGGGGCACCCCTCCACTTT. This codes for CASSSAQGAPLHF.

The chain uses TRBV4-2 and TRBJ2-3, with TRBD2 matching 10 bases. Germline assignment: CDR1 LGHNA and CDR2 YNFKEQ. V lost 1 base to trimming and J lost 2 bases; unmatched junction nucleotides: 3. The CDR3 runs 16 residues. The CDR3 sequence: CASSQGTSGFTDTQYF. The CDR3 DNA reads as TGTGCCAGCAGCCAAGGGACTAGCGGCTTCACAGATACGCAGTATTTT.

This chain connects TRBV6-4 to TRBJ2-3, with 8 bases matching TRBD2. V shed 5 bases and J 0 bases; nucleotides not matched to a gene: 1. The CDR3 is made up of 14 amino acids. Germline V lookup: CDR1 MRHNA, CDR2 SNTAGT. The CDR3 loop reads CASSLAGSTDTQYF. CDR3 coding DNA: TGTGCCAGCAGTTTAGCGGGAAGCACAGATACGCAGTATTTT.

The chain combines TRBV9 with TRBJ2-5, with D hard to call. This CDR3 has 15 amino acids. V was trimmed by 4 bases and J by 5 bases, leaving 18 bases between them. The germline V gene encodes CDR1 SGDLS and CDR2 YYNGEE. The CDR3 DNA follows: TGTGCCAGCAGCCCTAGACCGGCCTCGGCGGAGACCCAGTACTTC. This gives the protein CASSPRPASAETQYF.

The rearrangement uses TRBV4-2 and TRBJ1-2; 7 positions agree with TRBD1. Germline values: CDR1 LGHNA, CDR2 YNFKEQ. With 4 bases clipped from V and 8 bases from J, the junction kept 10 bases outside the gene matches. The CDR3 spans 14 residues. The CDR3 DNA is TGTGCCAGCAGCCCGGTCAGCGCAGGGGGGGGCTACACCTTC. This codes for CASSPVSAGGGYTF.